This T cell receptor beta chain was documented in a study of kidney transplant recipient with SARS-CoV-2 infection. Germline V lookup: CDR1 MNHEY, CDR2 SMNVEV (reference sequence). This CDR3 contains 13 residues. The germline V and J ends were trimmed by 3 bases and 0 bases, with 6 bases remaining between them. TCRdb passed the reads through MiXCR, listing each CDR3 protein once. The table shows under 250,000 distinct CDR3 sequences, with 29% occurring only once. At least ten counts were recorded for this clonotype. This TCR came from a male patient between 25 and 39 years old who had COVID-19 and was a kidney transplant recipient. Some T cells could come from the graft donor. The J gene is TRBJ2-7, the V gene TRBV27; no firm D call. Sequencing was performed on a blood sample, taken at baseline and on day 111 from a kidney transplant recipient. For the CDR3, the DNA is TGTGCCAGCAGTTTTTACAGCTCCTACGAGCAGTACTTC. As protein: CASSFYSSYEQYF.